This TCR beta chain came from a study of cytomegalovirus exposure and HLA in healthy donors. Researchers ran the PCR with 60 Vbeta and 13 Jbeta primers. Libraries were prepared by immunoSEQ multiplex PCR; TCRdb keeps only in-frame clonotypes and omits some of them. The data show 65,000 to 85,000 clones, 10% seen once. Sequenced material: PBMCs. The source is a man in his sixties in good health and CMV-seropositive.

The CDR3 protein is CASSRTGNLQETQYF. CDR3 bases: TGTGCCAGTAGTCGAACCGGGAACTTACAAGAGACCCAGTACTTC. V and J are TRBV19 and TRBJ2-5, with D possibly TRBD2 on 5 matching bases. Looked up from germline, CDR1 is LNHDA and CDR2 is SQIVND (reference sequence). The CDR3 is 15 residues long. V lost 5 bases, J lost 2 bases, and 15 bases lay in between.